This TCR beta chain derives from a study of shared clonotypes between healthy human individuals. General study results and limits: Rarefaction indicated that sorted-subset sequencing remained incomplete although depth was large.

The method was immunoSEQ multiplex PCR; TCRdb's version includes in-frame clones alone and lacks a portion of them. The sample includes some 1 million clones, roughly 70% of them seen just once. V lost 2 bases, J lost 2 bases, and 12 bases lay in between. Germline CDR1 reads KGHSH; CDR2 reads LQKENI. The CDR3 loop spans 15 amino acids. Of note for this clone: Its cognate antigen is unknown.

This TCR was recovered from a man between 18 and 29 years old in good health. The chain recombines TRBV18 with TRBJ1-1; D is unclear. The specimen was memory CD4+ T cells sorted from blood. Specified subset: CD45RA-negative fraction. The CDR3 loop reads CASSPELSINTEAFF. As DNA, the CDR3 is TGTGCCAGCTCACCAGAGTTATCTATCAACACTGAAGCTTTCTTT.